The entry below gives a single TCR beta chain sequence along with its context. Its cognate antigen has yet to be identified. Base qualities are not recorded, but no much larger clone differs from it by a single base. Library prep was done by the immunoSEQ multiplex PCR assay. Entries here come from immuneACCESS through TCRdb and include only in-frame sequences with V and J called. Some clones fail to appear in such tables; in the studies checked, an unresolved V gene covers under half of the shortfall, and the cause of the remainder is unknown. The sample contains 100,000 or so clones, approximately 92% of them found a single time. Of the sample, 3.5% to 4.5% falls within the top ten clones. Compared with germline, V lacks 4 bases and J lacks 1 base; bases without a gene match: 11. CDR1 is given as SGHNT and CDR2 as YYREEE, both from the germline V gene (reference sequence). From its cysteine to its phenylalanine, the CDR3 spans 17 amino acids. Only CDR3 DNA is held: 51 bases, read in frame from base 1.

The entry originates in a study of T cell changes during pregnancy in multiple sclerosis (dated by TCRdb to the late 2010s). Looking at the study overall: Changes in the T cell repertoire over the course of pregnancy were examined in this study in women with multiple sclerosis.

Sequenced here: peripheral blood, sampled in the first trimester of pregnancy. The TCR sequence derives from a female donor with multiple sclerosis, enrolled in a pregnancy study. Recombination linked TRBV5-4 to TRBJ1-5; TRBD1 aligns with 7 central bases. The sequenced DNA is TGTGCCAGCAGCCCTTTTCGACAGGGAACAAGCAATCAGCCCCAGCATTTT. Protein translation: CASSPFRQGTSNQPQHF.